One and the same sample provided the 19 T cell receptor beta chains below, sequenced in a study of cytomegalovirus exposure and HLA in healthy donors. PCR involved 60 Vbeta and 13 Jbeta primers. Profiling relied on immunoSEQ multiplex PCR, and the TCRdb table lists in-frame clones only, not all of them. In the table there are 130,000 to 150,000 clones, about 80% of which are singletons. Sample: PBMCs. The receptors stem from a male donor in good health and CMV-seropositive.

In its sample, this clone was seen a few times. The gene calls are TRBV6-4 and TRBJ2-2, with D tentatively TRBD2 (5 bases). Trimming stripped 0 bases from V and 7 bases from J, with 12 bases between. This CDR3 contains 15 residues. Germline CDR1 is MRHNA and CDR2 is SNTAGT. The CDR3 DNA is TGTGCCAGCAGTGACTCCGCGGACTCGGGCGGGGAGCTGTTTTTT. Its translation is CASSDSADSGGELFF.

The gene calls are TRBV5-7 and TRBJ2-7, with D unresolved. TRBV5-7 is marked as an open reading frame, function uncertain. This CDR3 has 14 residues. Trimming took off 0 bases at V and 3 bases at J, with 10 bases between the two ends. CDR3 amino acids: CASSLVVRVYEQYF. CDR3 coding DNA: TGTGCCAGCAGCTTGGTTGTTAGAGTCTACGAGCAGTACTTC.

This chain links TRBV11-2 with TRBJ2-5; TRBD2 matches at 8 bases. This CDR3 is 15 amino acids long. Germline V gene sequence: CDR1 SGHAT, CDR2 FQNNGV. The junction had 5 bases not matched to a gene; V was cut back by 0 bases and J by 5 bases. The CDR3 sequence: CASSLDGAGGETQYF. The CDR3 DNA reads TGTGCCAGCAGCTTAGACGGGGCGGGAGGCGAGACCCAGTACTTC. Filled out from reference TRBV11-2 and TRBJ2-5, the complete variable domain reads EAGVAQSPRYKIIEKRQSVAFWCNPISGHATLYWYQQILGQGPKLLIQFQNNGVVDDSQLPKDRFSAERLKGVDSTLKIQPAKLEDSAVYLCASSLDGAGGETQYFGPGTRLLVL.

V is TRBV19 and J is TRBJ1-5; no firm D call. The ends were cut back, 6 bases at V and 0 bases at J, with 18 bases in the middle. Germline values: CDR1 LNHDA, CDR2 SQIVND (reference sequence). The CDR3 runs 17 residues. For the CDR3, the DNA is TGTGCCAGTAGCCCCAGCTCCGGGGTTTATAGCAATCAGCCCCAGCATTTT. Residues: CASSPSSGVYSNQPQHF.

V usage is TRBV18 and J usage is TRBJ1-4; 9 bases align to TRBD1. CDR1 is KGHSH and CDR2 is LQKENI in the germline V gene. The CDR3 covers 18 residues. V lost 2 bases, J lost 6 bases, and 13 bases stayed unmatched. The CDR3 protein is CASSPSGTGIGAYEKLFF. The CDR3 coding sequence is TGTGCCAGCTCACCATCCGGGACAGGGATCGGTGCATATGAAAAACTGTTTTTT.

This chain connects TRBV19 to TRBJ2-7, with 9 bases lining up with TRBD1. Germline V CDR1 and CDR2: LNHDA, SQIVND (reference sequence). The CDR3 length is 14 residues. V lost 5 bases and J lost 12; bases outside the gene matches: 14. CDR3 nucleotides: TGTGCCAGTAGTCCTATGGGACAGGGTTTACCGTTGTACTTC. It encodes CASSPMGQGLPLYF.

The chain carries TRBV25-1 and TRBJ2-5; 7 bases are a match to TRBD2. CDR3 size: 14 residues. Germline V CDR1 and CDR2: MGHDK, SYGVNS. After removal of 10 bases from V and 1 base from J, the junction contained 9 bases not matched to a gene. The CDR3 DNA reads as TGTGCCACCACCCTCGGGGGGACCCAAGAGACCCAGTACTTC. Its protein is CATTLGGTQETQYF.

V usage is TRBV2 and J usage is TRBJ1-2; D gene ambiguous. Germline V gene sequence: CDR1 SNHLY, CDR2 FYNNEI. V lost 6 bases and J 6 bases, leaving 14 bases between the germline ends. The CDR3 sequence is 13 residues long. The CDR3 nucleotides are TGTGCCAGCAGCGTCCAAGAGAGAAATGGCTACACCTTC. Residues: CASSVQERNGYTF.

The chain carries TRBV28 and TRBJ1-2, with D possibly TRBD1 on 6 matching bases. V gave up 6 bases and J gave up 4 bases, with 6 bases separating them. This CDR3 is built from 11 residues. Germline V gives CDR1 MDHEN, CDR2 SYDVKM. Here the CDR3 DNA reads TGTGCCAGCAGAGGGGGCTATGGCTACACCTTC. This translates into CASRGGYGYTF.

The V gene is TRBV5-3, the J gene TRBJ1-5; unclear D gene. TRBV5-3 is designated an ORF whose function remains uncertain. The V and J ends lost 3 bases and 3 bases respectively, with 16 bases between them. CDR3 length equals 16 residues. CDR3 region: CARSSGGHNFNQPQHF. The CDR3 coding sequence is TGTGCCAGAAGCTCAGGTGGTCATAACTTCAATCAGCCCCAGCATTTT.

The rearrangement links TRBV7-9 to TRBJ2-1; 9 bases match TRBD1. The germline V gene encodes CDR1 SEHNR and CDR2 FQNEAQ (reference sequence). The CDR3 sequence is 14 residues long. J gave up 7 bases and V 5 bases, and 6 bases lay outside the gene matches. The CDR3 coding sequence is TGTGCCAGCAGCGCCGGGACAGGGAGAAATGAGCAGTTCTTC. This translates into CASSAGTGRNEQFF.

This clone was counted a few times. V and J are TRBV14 and TRBJ2-7; D may be TRBD1 (6 bases). The CDR3 has 17 residues. Between the trimmed V and J ends, which lost 0 bases and 2 bases, there was a span of 17 bases. Germline assignment: CDR1 SGHDN and CDR2 FVKESK. CDR3 region: CASSQDTVGTTTYEQYF. CDR3 DNA: TGTGCCAGCAGCCAAGATACAGTAGGGACAACCACCTACGAGCAGTACTTC.

The chain recombines TRBV7-8 with TRBJ2-5; D is perhaps TRBD1 (5 bases). Germline CDR1 is SGHVS and CDR2 is FQNEAQ. V was shortened by 2 bases and J by 0 bases, with 7 bases between the two germline ends. The CDR3 length is 14 residues. CDR3 sequence reads: CASSLRQYQETQYF. Written as DNA, the CDR3 is TGTGCCAGCAGCTTACGACAGTACCAAGAGACCCAGTACTTC.

V gene TRBV10-3 combines with J gene TRBJ2-1, with 15 bases matching TRBD2. The V gene's germline CDR1 is ENHRY and CDR2 SYGVKD. The J segment lost 7 bases and the V segment lost 6 bases, leaving 1 base of the junction unmatched. The CDR3 is made up of 14 amino acids. The CDR3 region has the DNA TGTGCCATCAGCGGGACTAGCGGGAGGAATGAGCAGTTCTTC. Translation gives CAISGTSGRNEQFF.

The chain is built from TRBV19 and TRBJ1-5; the D is unclear. The V and J ends lost 0 bases and 6 bases respectively, with 9 bases between them. The CDR3 runs to 14 residues. From germline, CDR1 is LNHDA and CDR2 SQIVND (reference sequence). The CDR3 DNA is TGTGCCAGTAGTATAGAGACATTAGGTCAGCCCCAGCATTTT. Translated: CASSIETLGQPQHF.

This clone was counted between two and nine times. The chain couples TRBV19 to TRBJ1-5; no clear D. Germline V gene data show CDR1 as LNHDA and CDR2 as SQIVND (reference sequence). CDR3 length: 14 amino acids. V was pared by 7 bases and J by 0 bases, with 10 bases between. In nucleotides, the CDR3 is TGTGCCAGTACCTATAAATATAGCAATCAGCCCCAGCATTTT. The encoded protein is CASTYKYSNQPQHF.

The rearrangement uses TRBV2 and TRBJ2-1, with 13 positions matching TRBD2. Trimming at V came to 3 bases and at J to 7 bases, leaving 3 bases not matched to a gene. This CDR3 has 15 amino acids. Per the germline V gene, CDR1 is SNHLY and CDR2 is FYNNEI. The CDR3 DNA is TGTGCCAGCAGTGAGCTACTAGCGGGGGGGAATGAGCAGTTCTTC. It translates to CASSELLAGGNEQFF.

The chain recombines TRBV4-2 with TRBJ1-2, with 11 bases identical to TRBD1. The trim removed 2 bases at V and 6 bases at J, leaving 5 bases unmatched. There are 15 residues in the CDR3. Germline assignment: CDR1 LGHNA and CDR2 YNFKEQ. The chain's CDR3 is CASSQKDRGPDGYTF. DNA for the CDR3: TGTGCCAGCAGCCAAAAGGACAGGGGGCCTGATGGCTACACCTTC.

The rearrangement links TRBV12-5 to TRBJ1-2, with 8 positions matching TRBD1. Germline V gives CDR1 LGHNT, CDR2 FRNRAP. Trimming removed 3 bases from V and 4 bases from J; junction bases left unmatched: 10. The CDR3 extends over 16 amino acids. CDR3 sequence reads: CASGLATTGVTYGYTF. The CDR3 region has the DNA TGTGCTAGTGGTTTAGCTACGACAGGGGTTACCTATGGCTACACCTTC.